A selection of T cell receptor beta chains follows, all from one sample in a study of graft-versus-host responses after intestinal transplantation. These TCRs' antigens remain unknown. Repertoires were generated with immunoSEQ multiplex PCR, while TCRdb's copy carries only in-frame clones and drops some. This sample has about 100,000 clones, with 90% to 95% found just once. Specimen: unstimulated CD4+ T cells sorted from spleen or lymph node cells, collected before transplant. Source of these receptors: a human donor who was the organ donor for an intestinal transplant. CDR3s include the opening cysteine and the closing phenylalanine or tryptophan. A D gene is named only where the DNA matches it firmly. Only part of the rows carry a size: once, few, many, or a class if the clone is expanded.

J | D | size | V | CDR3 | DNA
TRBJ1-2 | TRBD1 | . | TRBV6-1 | CASSEARGGYTF | TGTGCCAGCAGTGAGGCCAGGGGGGGCTACACCTTC
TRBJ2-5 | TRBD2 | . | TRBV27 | CASSLGRLAGAGETQYF | TGTGCCAGCAGTTTAGGGCGACTAGCGGGTGCGGGGGAGACCCAGTACTTC
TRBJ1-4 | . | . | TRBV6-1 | CASGRRAGEKLFF | TGTGCCAGCGGGAGAAGGGCGGGGGAAAAACTGTTTTTT
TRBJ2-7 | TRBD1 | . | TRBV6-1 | CASSDRGRPTHEQYF | TGTGCCAGCAGTGACAGGGGGCGCCCCACCCACGAGCAGTACTTC
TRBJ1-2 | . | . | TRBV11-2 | CASEEDGYTF | TGTGCCAGCGAGGAGGACGGCTACACCTTC
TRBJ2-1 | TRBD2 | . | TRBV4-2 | CASSLGGAGGRNYNEQFF | TGTGCCAGCAGCCTCGGAGGAGCGGGGGGGCGTAACTACAATGAGCAGTTCTTC
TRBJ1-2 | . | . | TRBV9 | CASSGTASAVYGYTF | TGTGCCAGCAGCGGAACGGCTTCGGCGGTCTATGGCTACACCTTC
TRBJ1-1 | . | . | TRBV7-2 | CASSLVTGWTEAFF | TGTGCCAGCAGCTTAGTCACGGGTTGGACTGAAGCTTTCTTT
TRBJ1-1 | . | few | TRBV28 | CASSYSGEAFF | TGTGCCAGCAGTTACTCAGGTGAAGCTTTCTTT
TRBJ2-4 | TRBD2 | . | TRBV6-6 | CASTRHGGDIQYF | TGTGCCAGCACTAGACACGGGGGGGACATTCAGTACTTC
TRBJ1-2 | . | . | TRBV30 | CALQQGVDYGYTF | TGTGCCTTACAACAGGGAGTTGACTATGGCTACACCTTC
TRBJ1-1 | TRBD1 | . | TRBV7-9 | CASSMTGVTEAFF | TGTGCCAGCAGCATGACAGGGGTGACTGAAGCTTTCTTT
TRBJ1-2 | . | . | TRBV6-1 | CASSERQANYGYTF | TGTGCCAGCAGTGAAAGACAGGCTAACTATGGCTACACCTTC
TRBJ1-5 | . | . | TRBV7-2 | CASSLGAANQPQHF | TGTGCCAGCAGCTTGGGGGCAGCTAATCAGCCCCAGCATTTT
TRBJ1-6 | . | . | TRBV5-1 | CASSPTGWLSPLHF | TGCGCCAGCAGCCCGACAGGCTGGCTGTCACCCCTCCACTTT